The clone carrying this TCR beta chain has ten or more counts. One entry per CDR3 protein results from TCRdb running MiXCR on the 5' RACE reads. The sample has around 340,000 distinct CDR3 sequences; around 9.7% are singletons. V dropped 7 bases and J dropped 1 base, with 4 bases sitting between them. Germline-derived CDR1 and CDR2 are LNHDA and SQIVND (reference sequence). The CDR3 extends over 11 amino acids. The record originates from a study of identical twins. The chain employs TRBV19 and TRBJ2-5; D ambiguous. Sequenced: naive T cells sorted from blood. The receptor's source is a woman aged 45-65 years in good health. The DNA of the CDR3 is TGTGCCAGTACTAGCCAAGAGACCCAGTACTTC. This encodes CASTSQETQYF. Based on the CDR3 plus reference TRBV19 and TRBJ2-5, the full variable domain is DGGITQSPKYLFRKEGQNVTLSCEQNLNHDAMYWYRQDPGQGLRLIYYSQIVNDFQKGDIAEGYSVSREKKESFPLTVTSAQKNPTAFYLCASTSQETQYFGPGTRLLVL.